A selection of T cell receptor beta chains follows, all from one sample in a study of chemoradiotherapy in HPV16-positive cancers. Here immunoSEQ multiplex PCR was the method, and the copy in TCRdb shows in-frame clones only, minus some. Of around 53,000 clones in the sample, 90% were seen once. Sample: blood, taken from a patient who underwent chemoradiotherapy. The origin of the receptors is a human donor with HPV-associated anogenital cancer. Each CDR3 is given with its conserved first and last residue.

v_gene,j_gene,CDR3aa
TRBV30,TRBJ1-2,CAWSVTRGDYGYTF
TRBV19,TRBJ1-5,CASSIVGNQPQHF
TRBV27,TRBJ1-2,CASRPGGAMNYGYTF
TRBV7-8,TRBJ1-5,CASSLAGLLVAQHF
TRBV12-5,TRBJ2-2,CASGPSAGPGELFF
TRBV9,TRBJ2-3,CASSAFPTDTQYF
TRBV5-4,TRBJ2-1,CASSLAGGNEQFF
TRBV7-9,TRBJ2-7,CASSTRPGQSYEQYF
TRBV9,TRBJ2-2,CAKPLAGTSGGNHRELFF
TRBV5-4,TRBJ2-5,CASSLALQETQYF
TRBV11-2,TRBJ2-2,CASSLGLAGTGELFF
TRBV6-6,TRBJ2-1,CASSKLGARGNEQFF
TRBV11-1,TRBJ2-4,CASSLDGSIAKNIQYF
TRBV4-1,TRBJ1-4,CASSQGRGPGEVKLFF
TRBV10-1,TRBJ2-2,CASSDANTGELFF
TRBV4-2,TRBJ2-5,CASSQDRSSGETQYF
TRBV5-1,TRBJ1-6,CASSLDTDNSPLHF
TRBV5-4,TRBJ2-7,CASSPGLAGGSYEQYF
TRBV10-3,TRBJ1-5,CAISTGTDSNQPQHF
TRBV30,TRBJ1-2,CAHGTGGRDGYTF
TRBV27,TRBJ2-7,CATPGETGGDEQYF
TRBV6-5,TRBJ2-3,CASSSTRQADTQYF
TRBV28,TRBJ1-1,CASLRGGENTEAFF
TRBV6-6,TRBJ2-1,CASTGGGSYNEQFF
TRBV18,TRBJ2-3,CASSPRTSGGAREDTQYF
TRBV30,TRBJ2-7,CAWSVSRYEQYF
TRBV5-5,TRBJ2-3,CASSLRSSSTDTQYF
TRBV11-2,TRBJ2-3,CASRHGGTDTQYF
TRBV19,TRBJ2-1,CASSLGGSNEQFF
TRBV5-1,TRBJ1-5,CASSWDLNQPQHF